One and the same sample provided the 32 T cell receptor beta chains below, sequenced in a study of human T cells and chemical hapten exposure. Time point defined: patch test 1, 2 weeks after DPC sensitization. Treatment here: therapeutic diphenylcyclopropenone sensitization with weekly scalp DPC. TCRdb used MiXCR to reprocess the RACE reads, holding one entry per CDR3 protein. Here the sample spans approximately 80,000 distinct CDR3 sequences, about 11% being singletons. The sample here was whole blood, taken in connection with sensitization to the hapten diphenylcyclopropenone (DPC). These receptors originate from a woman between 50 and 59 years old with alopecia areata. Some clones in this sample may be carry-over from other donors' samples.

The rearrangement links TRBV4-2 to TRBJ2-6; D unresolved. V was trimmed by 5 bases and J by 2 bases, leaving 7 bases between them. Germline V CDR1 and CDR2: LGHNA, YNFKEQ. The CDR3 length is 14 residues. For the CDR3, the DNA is TGTGCCAGCAGCTCGGATACTGGGGCCAACGTCCTGACTTTC. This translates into CASSSDTGANVLTF.

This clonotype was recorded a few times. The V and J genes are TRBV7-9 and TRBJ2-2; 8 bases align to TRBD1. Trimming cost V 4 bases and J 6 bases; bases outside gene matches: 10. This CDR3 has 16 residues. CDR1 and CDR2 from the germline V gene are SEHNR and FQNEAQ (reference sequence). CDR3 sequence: CASSWPGQGLPGELFF. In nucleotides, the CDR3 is TGTGCCAGCAGCTGGCCCGGACAGGGTCTACCCGGGGAGCTGTTTTTT.

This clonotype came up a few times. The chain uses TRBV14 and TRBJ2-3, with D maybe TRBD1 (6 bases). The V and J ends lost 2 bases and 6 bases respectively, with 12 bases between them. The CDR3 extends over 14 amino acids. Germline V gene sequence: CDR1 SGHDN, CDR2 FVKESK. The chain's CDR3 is CASSQRQVGDTQYF. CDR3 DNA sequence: TGTGCCAGCAGCCAAAGACAGGTCGGGGATACGCAGTATTTT.

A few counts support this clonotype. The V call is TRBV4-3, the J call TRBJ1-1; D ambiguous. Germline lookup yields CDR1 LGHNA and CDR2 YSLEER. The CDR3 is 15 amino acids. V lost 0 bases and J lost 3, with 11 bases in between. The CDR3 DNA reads TGCGCCAGCAGCCAAGATGGCTATCTTGACACTGAAGCTTTCTTT. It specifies CASSQDGYLDTEAFF.

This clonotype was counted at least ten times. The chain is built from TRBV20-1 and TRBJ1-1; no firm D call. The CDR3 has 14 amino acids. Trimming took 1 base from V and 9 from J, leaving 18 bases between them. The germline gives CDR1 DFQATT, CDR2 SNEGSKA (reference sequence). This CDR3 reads CSARANNPPYKAFF. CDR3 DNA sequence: TGCAGTGCTAGAGCCAACAACCCCCCGTATAAAGCTTTCTTT.

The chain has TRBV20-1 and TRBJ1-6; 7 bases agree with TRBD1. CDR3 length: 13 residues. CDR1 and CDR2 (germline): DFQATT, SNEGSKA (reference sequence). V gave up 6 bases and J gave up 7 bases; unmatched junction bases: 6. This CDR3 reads CSALQGSNSPLHF. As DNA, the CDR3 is TGCAGTGCCTTACAGGGGTCCAATTCACCCCTCCACTTT.

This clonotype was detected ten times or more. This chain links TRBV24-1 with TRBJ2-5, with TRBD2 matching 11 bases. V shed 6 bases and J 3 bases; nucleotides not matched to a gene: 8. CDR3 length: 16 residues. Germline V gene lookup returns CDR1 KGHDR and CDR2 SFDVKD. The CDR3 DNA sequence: TGTGCCACCAGTACTCCGGGACTAGCGGCAAAAGAGACCCAGTACTTC. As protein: CATSTPGLAAKETQYF.

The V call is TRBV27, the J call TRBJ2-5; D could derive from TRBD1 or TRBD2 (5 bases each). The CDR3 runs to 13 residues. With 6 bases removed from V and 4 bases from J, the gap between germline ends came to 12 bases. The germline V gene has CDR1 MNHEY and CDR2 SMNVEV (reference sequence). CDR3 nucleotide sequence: TGTGCCAGCAGCGGGGCTAGGTTAGAGACCCAGTACTTC. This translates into CASSGARLETQYF.

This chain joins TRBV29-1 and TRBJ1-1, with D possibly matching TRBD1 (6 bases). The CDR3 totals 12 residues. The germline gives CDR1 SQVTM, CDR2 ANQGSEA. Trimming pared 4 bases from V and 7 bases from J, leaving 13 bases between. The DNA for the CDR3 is TGCAGCGTTGCGGTAGCACAGGGTGAAGCTTTCTTT. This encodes CSVAVAQGEAFF.

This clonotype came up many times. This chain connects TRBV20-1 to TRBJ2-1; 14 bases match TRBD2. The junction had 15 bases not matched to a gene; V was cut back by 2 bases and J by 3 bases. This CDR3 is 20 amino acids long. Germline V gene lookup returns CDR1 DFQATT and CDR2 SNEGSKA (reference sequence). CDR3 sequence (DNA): TGCAGTGCTAGAAATCCGGGACTAGCGGGAGAGGGCGTCGGCTACAATGAGCAGTTCTTC. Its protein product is CSARNPGLAGEGVGYNEQFF.

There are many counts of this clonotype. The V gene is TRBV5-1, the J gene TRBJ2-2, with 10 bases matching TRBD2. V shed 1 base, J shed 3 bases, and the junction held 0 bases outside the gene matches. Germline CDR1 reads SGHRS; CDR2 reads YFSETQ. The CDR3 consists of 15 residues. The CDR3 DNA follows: TGCGCCAGCAGCTTGAGCGGGAGGGACACCGGGGAGCTGTTTTTT. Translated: CASSLSGRDTGELFF. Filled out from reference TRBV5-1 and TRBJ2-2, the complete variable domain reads KAGVTQTPRYLIKTRGQQVTLSCSPISGHRSVSWYQQTPGQGLQFLFEYFSETQRNKGNFPGRFSGRQFSNSRSEMNVSTLELGDSALYLCASSLSGRDTGELFFGEGSRLTVL.

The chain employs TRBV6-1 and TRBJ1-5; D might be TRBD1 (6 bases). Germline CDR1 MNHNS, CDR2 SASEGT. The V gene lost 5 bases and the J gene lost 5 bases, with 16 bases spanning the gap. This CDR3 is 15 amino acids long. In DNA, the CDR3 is TGTGCCAGCAGTACACAGGGAACGGGGTATCAGCCCCAGCATTTT. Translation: CASSTQGTGYQPQHF.

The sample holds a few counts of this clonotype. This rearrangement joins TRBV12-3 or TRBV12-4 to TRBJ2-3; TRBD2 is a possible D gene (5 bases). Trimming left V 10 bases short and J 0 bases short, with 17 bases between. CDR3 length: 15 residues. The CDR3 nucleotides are TGTGCCACCCTTAAGGGAGACTATAGCACAGATACGCAGTATTTT. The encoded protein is CATLKGDYSTDTQYF.

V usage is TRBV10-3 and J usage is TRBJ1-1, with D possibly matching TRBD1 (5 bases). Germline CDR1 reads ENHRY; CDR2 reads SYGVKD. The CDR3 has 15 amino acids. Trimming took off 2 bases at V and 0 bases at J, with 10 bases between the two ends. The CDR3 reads CAISEGAGLNTEAFF. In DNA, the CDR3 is TGTGCCATCAGTGAGGGGGCAGGGCTGAACACTGAAGCTTTCTTT.

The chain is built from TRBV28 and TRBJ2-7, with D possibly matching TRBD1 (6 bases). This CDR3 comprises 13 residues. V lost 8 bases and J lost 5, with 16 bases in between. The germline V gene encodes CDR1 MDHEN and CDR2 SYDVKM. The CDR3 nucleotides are TGTGCCAGCGCCTGGCAGGGGAAAAACGAGCAGTACTTC. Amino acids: CASAWQGKNEQYF.

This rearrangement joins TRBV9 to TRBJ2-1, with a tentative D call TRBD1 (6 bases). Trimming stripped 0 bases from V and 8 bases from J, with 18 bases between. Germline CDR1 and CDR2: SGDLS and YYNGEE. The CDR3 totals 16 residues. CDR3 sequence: CASSVAFAGGGDEQFF. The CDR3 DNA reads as TGTGCCAGCAGCGTAGCTTTCGCGGGTGGGGGCGATGAGCAGTTCTTC.

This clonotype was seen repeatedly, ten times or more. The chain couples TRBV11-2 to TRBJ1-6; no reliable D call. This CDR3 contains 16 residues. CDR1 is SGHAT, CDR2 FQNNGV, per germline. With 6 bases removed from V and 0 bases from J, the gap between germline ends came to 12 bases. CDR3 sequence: CASRPRASSYNSPLHF. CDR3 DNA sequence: TGTGCCAGCAGACCGCGGGCGAGCTCCTATAATTCACCCCTCCACTTT.

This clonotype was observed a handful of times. DNA of the CDR3: TGCAGCGTTGCCCGAGACCCCGTGGCCGGGGAGCTGTTTTTT. It yields the protein CSVARDPVAGELFF. The gene calls are TRBV29-1 and TRBJ2-2, with D unclear. Germline CDR1 is SQVTM and CDR2 is ANQGSEA. The CDR3 has 14 amino acids. V gave up 4 bases and J gave up 6 bases, with 15 bases separating them.

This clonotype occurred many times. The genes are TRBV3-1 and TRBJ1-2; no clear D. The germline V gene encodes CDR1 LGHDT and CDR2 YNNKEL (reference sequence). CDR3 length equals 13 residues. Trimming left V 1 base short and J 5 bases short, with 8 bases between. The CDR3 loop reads CASSQGHLYGYTF. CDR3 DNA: TGTGCCAGCAGCCAAGGTCATCTATATGGCTACACCTTC.

CDR3 loop: CASSSQAGSVTGELFF. The CDR3 nucleotides read TGTGCCAGCAGTTCCCAGGCAGGGAGTGTCACCGGGGAGCTGTTTTTT. The rearrangement joins TRBV12-3 or TRBV12-4 to TRBJ2-2; D is possibly TRBD1 or TRBD2 (5 bases each). Trimming stripped 4 bases from V and 4 bases from J, with 16 bases between. This CDR3 spans 16 amino acids.

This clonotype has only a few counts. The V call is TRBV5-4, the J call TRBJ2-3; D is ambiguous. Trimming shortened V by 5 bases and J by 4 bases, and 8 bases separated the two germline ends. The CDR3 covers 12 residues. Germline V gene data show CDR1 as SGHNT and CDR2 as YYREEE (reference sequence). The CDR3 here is CASRDVADTQYF. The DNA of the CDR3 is TGTGCCAGCAGGGATGTCGCAGATACGCAGTATTTT.

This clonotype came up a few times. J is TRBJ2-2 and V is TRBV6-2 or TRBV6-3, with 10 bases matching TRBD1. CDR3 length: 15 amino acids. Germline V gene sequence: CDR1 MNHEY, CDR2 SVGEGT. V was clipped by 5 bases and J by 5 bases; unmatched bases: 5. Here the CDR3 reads CASSRDRGLTGELFF. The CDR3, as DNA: TGTGCCAGCAGTCGCGACAGGGGGCTGACCGGGGAGCTGTTTTTT.

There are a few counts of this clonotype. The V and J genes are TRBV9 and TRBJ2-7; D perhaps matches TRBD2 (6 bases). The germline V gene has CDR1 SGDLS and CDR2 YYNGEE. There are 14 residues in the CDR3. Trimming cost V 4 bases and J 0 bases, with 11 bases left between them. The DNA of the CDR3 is TGTGCCAGCAGCCGACTAGGCAGCTCCTACGAGCAGTACTTC. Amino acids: CASSRLGSSYEQYF. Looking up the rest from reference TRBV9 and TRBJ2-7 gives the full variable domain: DSGVTQTPKHLITATGQRVTLRCSPRSGDLSVYWYQQSLDQGLQFLIQYYNGEERAKGNILERFSAQQFPDLHSELNLSSLELGDSALYFCASSRLGSSYEQYFGPGTRLTVT.

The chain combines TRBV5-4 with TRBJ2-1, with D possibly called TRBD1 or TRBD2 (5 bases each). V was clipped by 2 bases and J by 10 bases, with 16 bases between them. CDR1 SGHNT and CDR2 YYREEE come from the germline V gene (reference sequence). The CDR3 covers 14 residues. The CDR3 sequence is CASSFPGPPPEQFF. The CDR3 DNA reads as TGTGCCAGCAGCTTCCCGGGACCGCCCCCGGAGCAGTTCTTC.

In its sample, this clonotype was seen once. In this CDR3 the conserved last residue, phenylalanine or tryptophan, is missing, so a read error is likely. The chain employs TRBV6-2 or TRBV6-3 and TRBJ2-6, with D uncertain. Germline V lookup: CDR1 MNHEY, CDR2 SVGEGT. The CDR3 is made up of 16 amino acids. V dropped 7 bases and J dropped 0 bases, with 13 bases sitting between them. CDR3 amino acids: CASTTPGISGANVLTS. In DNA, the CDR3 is TGTGCCAGCACCACACCCGGCATCTCTGGGGCCAACGTCCTGACTTCC.

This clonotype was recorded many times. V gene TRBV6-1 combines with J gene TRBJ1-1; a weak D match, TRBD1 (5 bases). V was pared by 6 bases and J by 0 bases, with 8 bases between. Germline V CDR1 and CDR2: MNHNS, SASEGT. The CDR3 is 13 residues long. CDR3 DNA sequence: TGTGCCAGCAGGGAGACAGTGAACACTGAAGCTTTCTTT. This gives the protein CASRETVNTEAFF.

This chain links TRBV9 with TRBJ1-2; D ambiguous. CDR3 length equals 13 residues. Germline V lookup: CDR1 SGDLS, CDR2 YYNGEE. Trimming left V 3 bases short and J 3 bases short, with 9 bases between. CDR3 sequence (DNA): TGTGCCAGCAGCGGCGAGAGCTACTATGGCTACACCTTC. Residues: CASSGESYYGYTF. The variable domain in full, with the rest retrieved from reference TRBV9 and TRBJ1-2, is DSGVTQTPKHLITATGQRVTLRCSPRSGDLSVYWYQQSLDQGLQFLIQYYNGEERAKGNILERFSAQQFPDLHSELNLSSLELGDSALYFCASSGESYYGYTFGSGTRLTVV.

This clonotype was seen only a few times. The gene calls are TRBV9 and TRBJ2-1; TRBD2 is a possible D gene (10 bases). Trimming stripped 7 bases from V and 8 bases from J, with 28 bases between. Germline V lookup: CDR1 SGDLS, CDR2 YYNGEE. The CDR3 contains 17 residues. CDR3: CASGDRVALAGVDEQFF. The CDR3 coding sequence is TGTGCCAGCGGGGACAGGGTGGCGCTAGCGGGAGTAGATGAGCAGTTCTTC.

The CDR3 sequence is CASRSVRGEEKLFF. CDR3 sequence (DNA): TGCGCCAGCAGGTCGGTACGAGGGGAGGAAAAACTGTTTTTT. The chain has TRBV5-1 and TRBJ1-4; possibly TRBD1 for D (5 bases). Between the trimmed V and J ends, which lost 5 bases and 8 bases, there was a span of 16 bases. Germline loops: CDR1 SGHRS, CDR2 YFSETQ. The CDR3 spans 14 residues.

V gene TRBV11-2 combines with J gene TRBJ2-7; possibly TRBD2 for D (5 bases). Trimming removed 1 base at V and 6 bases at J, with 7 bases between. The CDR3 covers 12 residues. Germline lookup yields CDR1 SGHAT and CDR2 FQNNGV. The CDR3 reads CASSLGGGEQYF. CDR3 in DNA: TGTGCCAGCAGCTTAGGCGGAGGCGAGCAGTACTTC.

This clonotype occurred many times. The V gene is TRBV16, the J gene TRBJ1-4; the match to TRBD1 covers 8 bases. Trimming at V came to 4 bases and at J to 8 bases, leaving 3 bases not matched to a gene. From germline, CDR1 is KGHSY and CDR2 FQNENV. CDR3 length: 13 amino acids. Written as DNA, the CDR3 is TGTGCCAGCAGCCGGGACAGGATGGAAAAACTGTTTTTT. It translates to CASSRDRMEKLFF.

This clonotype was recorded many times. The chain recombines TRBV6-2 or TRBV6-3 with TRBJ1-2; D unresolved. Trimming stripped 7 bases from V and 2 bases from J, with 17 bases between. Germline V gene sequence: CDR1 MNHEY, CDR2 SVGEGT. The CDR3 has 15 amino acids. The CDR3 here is CASIHGRGRNYGYTF. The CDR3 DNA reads TGTGCCAGCATCCACGGGCGCGGCCGGAACTATGGCTACACCTTC.